In this sample, the clone carrying this TCR beta chain turned up a few times. Its antigen is not identified. Germline lookup yields CDR1 SQVTM and CDR2 ANQGSEA. CDR3 length equals 15 residues. V was trimmed by 6 bases and J by 4 bases, leaving 21 bases between them. The entry originates in a study of T cell repertoires in cytomegalovirus infection. On the study more broadly: Evidence of both CMV infection and a matching HLA type came from public TCR beta signatures.

Study-wide results and limits: There were HLA-C-restricted CMV-specific TCR beta clonotypes dominating the ex vivo response. CMV carriers having the relevant HLA were flagged by cumulative public TCR beta family frequency.

TCRdb reprocessed the reads via MiXCR and lists one record per CDR3 protein. The profile shows about 740,000 distinct CDR3 sequences, 35% to 45% of them singletons. Input material: PBMCs. This clonotype originated in a human donor in good health (CMV status not recorded). Some clones in this sample may be carry-over from other donors' samples. This rearrangement joins TRBV29-1 to TRBJ1-1; D may be TRBD1 (5 bases). CDR3 amino acids: CSVVGTGSIPTEAFF. CDR3 nucleotide sequence: TGCAGCGTGGTCGGCACAGGTTCCATTCCCACTGAAGCTTTCTTT.